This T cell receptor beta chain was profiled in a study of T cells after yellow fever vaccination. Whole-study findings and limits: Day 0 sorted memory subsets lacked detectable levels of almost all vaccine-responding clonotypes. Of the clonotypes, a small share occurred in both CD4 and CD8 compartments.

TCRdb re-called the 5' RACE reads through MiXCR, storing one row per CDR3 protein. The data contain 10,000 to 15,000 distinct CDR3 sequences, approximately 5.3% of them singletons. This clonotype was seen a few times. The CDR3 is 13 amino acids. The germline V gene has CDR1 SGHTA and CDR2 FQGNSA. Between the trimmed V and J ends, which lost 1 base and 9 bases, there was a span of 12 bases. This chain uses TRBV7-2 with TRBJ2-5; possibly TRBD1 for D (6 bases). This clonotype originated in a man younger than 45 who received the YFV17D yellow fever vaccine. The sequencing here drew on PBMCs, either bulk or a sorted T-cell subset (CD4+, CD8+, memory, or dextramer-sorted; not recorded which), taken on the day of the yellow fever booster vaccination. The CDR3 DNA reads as TGTGCCAGCAGCTTAGGTCAGGGGTTCGCCCAGTACTTC. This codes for CASSLGQGFAQYF.